Listed below are T cell receptor beta chains from one sample, sequenced in a study of blood T cell repertoires in COVID-19. The protocol was immunoSEQ multiplex PCR, while the TCRdb copy is restricted to in-frame clones and leaves out a portion. This sample has 350,000 to 450,000 clones; 70% to 90% occur once, and the top ten carry 2.5% to 3.5%. Sequenced: peripheral blood. The receptors here all came from a human donor in a cohort sampled during active COVID-19. The CDR3 runs from the conserved cysteine through the conserved F or W. D genes are given only for firm matches. Clone size is not always given. Where it is, it says once, few, many or a class for expanded clones.

>TRBV19|few|TRBD1|TRBJ1-2
TGTGCCAGTAGTTTGACAGGGGCTAACTATGGCTACACCTTC
CASSLTGANYGYTF
>TRBV30|-|-|TRBJ1-1
TGTGCCTGGAGTGAGGGGTTTGGCACTGAAGCTTTCTTT
CAWSEGFGTEAFF
>TRBV19|-|-|TRBJ2-1
TGTGCCAGCGATACAGGGTACGAGCAGTTCTTC
CASDTGYEQFF
>TRBV18|-|-|TRBJ2-3
TGTGCCAGCTCGACACGACAGGCCACAGATACGCAGTATTTT
CASSTRQATDTQYF
>TRBV27|-|-|TRBJ2-1
TGTGCCAGCAGTTTATCCCAGTTTATCAAGTGGTGGGTCCAGCCAGGCTCCTACAATGAGCAGTTCTTC
CASSLSQFIKWWVQPGSYNEQFF
>TRBV24-1|once|-|TRBJ2-1
TGTGCCACCGGGCACCCGCAGCCCGGCTACAATGAGCAGTTCTTC
CATGHPQPGYNEQFF
>TRBV7-8|few|-|TRBJ1-1
TGTGCCAGCAGCCGACCGGGTTCCCTGTTCCGAACAACTGAAGCTTTCTTT
CASSRPGSLFRTTEAFF
>TRBV29-1|-|TRBD1|TRBJ2-3
TGCAGCGTCGGGAAACCGACAGGGGGCGACACAGATACGCAGTATTTT
CSVGKPTGGDTDTQYF
>TRBV5-1|-|TRBD2|TRBJ2-4
TGCGCCAGCAGCTCCGGGACTAGCGGGGTCATGAACATTCAGTACTTC
CASSSGTSGVMNIQYF
>TRBV10-1|few|-|TRBJ1-6
TGCGCCAGCAGACCCGTACAGGGATGGATCCCACCCCTCCACTTT
CASRPVQGWIPPLHF
>TRBV29-1|-|TRBD2|TRBJ2-1
TGCAGCGCGAGAACTAGCGGGGAGCACAATGAGCAGTTCTTC
CSARTSGEHNEQFF
>TRBV4-1|-|-|TRBJ1-1
TGCGCCAGCAGCCAAAACAGGGTTATCTTT
CASSQNRVIF
>TRBV10-2|-|TRBD2|TRBJ2-3
TGCGCCAGCAGTGGGCAGGGACTAGCGGGGGGGAAATACACAGATACGCAGTATTTT
CASSGQGLAGGKYTDTQYF
>TRBV5-1|-|TRBD1|TRBJ1-2
TGCGCCAGCAGCTTTGGGGGACAGGCTGAGGGTCATGGCTACACCTTC
CASSFGGQAEGHGYTF
>TRBV3-1/TRBV3-2|-|-|TRBJ2-7
TGTGCCAGCAGCCTAGGGGGGGGGCCCCCATCGGGAGAGCAGTACTTC
CASSLGGGPPSGEQYF
>TRBV21-1|-|-|TRBJ2-1
TGTGCCAGCAGCAAAGCGCGGGGTGGGCTGCCGGATCCTGTACGCAAGGGGCAGTTCTTC
CASSKARGGLPDPVRKGQFF
>TRBV28|-|TRBD1|TRBJ2-3
TGTGCCAGCAGCTACAACAGGGGGATTCTAGATACGCAGTATTTT
CASSYNRGILDTQYF
>TRBV6-6|few|-|TRBJ1-6
TGTGCCAGCAGTCGGACAGTGGCGACCTCACTCAATTCACCCCTCCACTTT
CASSRTVATSLNSPLHF
>TRBV5-1|-|-|TRBJ1-1
TGCGCCAGCAGCTTAGGGATCAGAGGGTTGAACACTGAAGCTTTCTTT
CASSLGIRGLNTEAFF
>TRBV4-1|-|TRBD1|TRBJ1-6
TGCGCCAGCAGCCAAGGGACAGGGGGCGCGGGTTCACCCCTCCACTTT
CASSQGTGGAGSPLHF
>TRBV5-1|-|-|TRBJ1-5
TGCGCCAGCAGCTTGTTGGGCAGGGTAGATCAGCCCCAGCATTTT
CASSLLGRVDQPQHF
>TRBV10-1|-|-|TRBJ1-1
TGCGCCAGCAGTGAGGGGCAGTACACTGAAGCTTTCTTT
CASSEGQYTEAFF
>TRBV7-9|-|-|TRBJ2-5
TGTGCCAGCAGCTCCTTCCCACTTCTGTACCAAGAGACCCAGTACTTC
CASSSFPLLYQETQYF
>TRBV4-1|-|-|TRBJ2-1
TGCGCCAGCAGCCCCTGGGACTTTTACAATGAGCAGTTCTTC
CASSPWDFYNEQFF
>TRBV5-4|-|TRBD2|TRBJ2-5
TGTGCCAGCAGCTTGGTCAGCGGGGCAAGCCAAGAGACCCAGTACTTC
CASSLVSGASQETQYF
>TRBV5-1|-|-|TRBJ2-7
TGCGCCAGCAGCATGGGCCTAATGTACGAGCAGTACTTC
CASSMGLMYEQYF
>TRBV19|-|-|TRBJ1-2
TGTGCCAGTAGTCCCCAGGCAAGGGGGTATGGCTACACCTTC
CASSPQARGYGYTF
>TRBV29-1|few|TRBD1|TRBJ1-2
TGCAGCGTCCTTGACAGGGGGACTTATGGCTACACCTTC
CSVLDRGTYGYTF
>TRBV30|-|-|TRBJ2-1
TGTGCCTGGAACCGTGAAGAGTCAAATGAGCAGTTCTTC
CAWNREESNEQFF
>TRBV6-5|once|-|TRBJ1-2
TGTGCCAGCAGTTACGCGGAGGGCTATGGCTACACCTTC
CASSYAEGYGYTF
>TRBV7-8|-|TRBD2|TRBJ2-3
TGTGCCAGCAGCTTAATTAGCGGGAGGGCCTTCACAGATACGCAGTATTTT
CASSLISGRAFTDTQYF
>TRBV18|-|-|TRBJ2-2
TGTGCCAGCTCACCAGTACTAGCAGGCACCGGGGAGCTGTTTTTT
CASSPVLAGTGELFF
>TRBV6-5|-|-|TRBJ2-7
TGTGCCAGCAGTTACTCAGGGGGAAGAGGCTCCTACGAGCAGTACTTC
CASSYSGGRGSYEQYF
>TRBV4-1|-|TRBD1|TRBJ1-2
TGCGCCAGCAGCCAAGGGCCCTACAGGGGGGGTGGCTACACCTTC
CASSQGPYRGGGYTF
>TRBV5-1|-|-|TRBJ2-3
TGCGCCAGCAGCTTGGGACAGACTAGCACAGATACGCAGTATTTT
CASSLGQTSTDTQYF
>TRBV5-1|few|TRBD2|TRBJ2-1
TGCGCCAGCAGCCTGGGACTAGCGGCTGAAAGCTCGATCTTC
CASSLGLAAESSIF
>TRBV10-1|-|-|TRBJ2-1
TGCGCCAGCACAGTGAGGGTTGGGTCTTCCTACAATGAGCAGTTCTTC
CASTVRVGSSYNEQFF
>TRBV4-1|-|TRBD2|TRBJ2-1
TGCGCCAGCAACCAGCGGGAGGGCAATGAGCAGTTCTTC
CASNQREGNEQFF
>TRBV18|-|TRBD1|TRBJ1-4
TGTGCCAGCTCACCATTACCGGACAGGGGAGGGTCAACTAATGAAAAACTGTTTTTT
CASSPLPDRGGSTNEKLFF
>TRBV7-9|-|-|TRBJ2-7
TGTGCCAGCAGCTTAGACAGACAAGAGCAGTACTTC
CASSLDRQEQYF
>TRBV2|-|TRBD1|TRBJ2-1
TGTGCCAGCAGTTATACCGGGACAGGGAAGTTCTTC
CASSYTGTGKFF
>TRBV7-9|-|TRBD2|TRBJ2-7
TGTGCCAGCAGCATTGGGGCGGGGGGCTACGAGCAGTACTTC
CASSIGAGGYEQYF
>TRBV4-2|many|-|TRBJ2-5
TGTGCCAGCAGCCAAGACACCGGGACTCACGGGGAGACCCAGTACTTC
CASSQDTGTHGETQYF
>TRBV6-2/TRBV6-3|-|-|TRBJ1-2
TGTGCCAGCAGTTTCCCGGCGGAGGGAAACTATGGCTACACCTTC
CASSFPAEGNYGYTF
>TRBV11-2|-|TRBD1|TRBJ1-1
TGTGCCAGCAGCCCCGGGACAGGGAGGATGAACACTGAAGCTTTCTTT
CASSPGTGRMNTEAFF
>TRBV18|few|-|TRBJ1-2
TGTGCCAGCTCACCGAACACGGACTACGGCTACACCTTC
CASSPNTDYGYTF
>TRBV5-3|many|TRBD1|TRBJ1-5
TGTGCCAGAAGCTTTCCCCGACAGGGTGGCAATCAGCCCCAGCATTTT
CARSFPRQGGNQPQHF
>TRBV27|-|-|TRBJ1-2
TGTGCCAGCAGTTTAGGTAGGAGCTATGGCTACACCTTC
CASSLGRSYGYTF
>TRBV13|-|-|TRBJ1-2
TGTGCCAGCAGCTTAGATTCAGGCGCCTATGGCTACACCTTC
CASSLDSGAYGYTF
>TRBV6-1|-|TRBD1|TRBJ1-5
TGTGCCAGCAGGGAATTTGGACAGGGTAGCAATCAGCCCCAGCATTTT
CASREFGQGSNQPQHF
>TRBV6-5|-|-|TRBJ1-2
TGTGCCAGCGGCAGGGACTATGGCTACACCTTC
CASGRDYGYTF
>TRBV3-1/TRBV3-2|few|-|TRBJ1-2
TGTGCCAGCAGCCTAAACGAGGGTGGCTACACCTTC
CASSLNEGGYTF